This T cell receptor (beta chain) was sequenced during a study of siplizumab effects on memory and regulatory T cells. Note on this clone: Its antigen is undetermined.

Study results and limitations: The study found that siplizumab significantly reduced alloreactive sequences traceable to unstimulated CD4+ memory cells. Proliferating Tregs' suppressive function in siplizumab cultures went unconfirmed. Unstimulated subset assignment was obtained for only a minor fraction of alloreactive clones.

This table comes from immunoSEQ multiplex PCR, and its TCRdb copy is limited to in-frame clones, with some not included. The table includes around 110,000 clones, roughly 94% detected once. Sequencing input: non-Treg CD4+ T cells sorted from blood. This TCR was recovered from a human donor in good health.

The CDR3 loop is CASSLSEGNQPQHF. The CDR3 bases are TGTGCCAGCTCCCTATCCGAGGGCAATCAGCCCCAGCATTTT. This chain uses TRBV18 with TRBJ1-5; the D is unclear. The CDR3 contains 14 residues. V lost 6 bases, J lost 2 bases, and 11 bases lay in between. From germline, CDR1 is KGHSH and CDR2 LQKENI.